These 32 T cell receptor beta chains were sequenced from one sample in a study of T cells in Graves' hyperthyroidism and ophthalmopathy (dated by TCRdb to the late 2010s). Library construction relied on multiplex PCR. Sequencing relied on an Illumina HiSeq 2000. Amplification of TCR beta CDR3 regions was carried out from RNA transcripts. The first round of RT-PCR for the TCR CDR3 was performed with the HTBI primer set and the Qiagen OneStep RT-PCR kit. In TCRdb, the public reads were trimmed at Q25 with fastp and aligned with MiXCR, with productive beta chains retained. Each record represents a unique CDR3 protein, reported with the most common genes and DNA among its rows. Here the sample has under 750,000 distinct CDR3 sequences; around 20% occur a single time. Jointly, the top ten make up over 15% of the sample. Specimen: blood. The source of these receptors is a woman aged 45-60 years with Graves' hyperthyroidism that later progressed to Graves' ophthalmopathy.

The CDR3 DNA follows: TGTGCCAGCAGCGTAGATCCGGGGTCTACGACCGGGGAGCTGTTTTTT. The encoded protein is CASSVDPGSTTGELFF. J is TRBJ2-2 and V is TRBV9; D perhaps matches TRBD2 (5 bases). Germline V CDR1 and CDR2: SGDLS, YYNGEE. The length of the CDR3 is 16 residues. V was cut by 0 bases and J by 5 bases, with 14 bases left in between.

Many counts were recorded for this clonotype. V gene TRBV12-3 or TRBV12-4 combines with J gene TRBJ1-2; no definite D call. V was clipped by 8 bases and J by 8 bases, with 12 bases between them. The CDR3 runs to 11 residues. The CDR3 protein is CASADREGYTF. Here the CDR3 DNA reads TGTGCCAGCGCCGACCGGGAGGGCTACACCTTC.

This clonotype was observed a few times. This chain joins TRBV7-3 and TRBJ1-2; tentative D call: TRBD1 (5 bases). Trimming removed 2 bases from V and 8 bases from J, with 24 bases in between. This CDR3 contains 17 residues. The germline CDR1 and CDR2 sequences are SGHTA and FQGTGA. The CDR3 sequence: CASSLEEWGPRLGGYTF. The CDR3 coding sequence is TGTGCCAGCAGCTTAGAAGAATGGGGACCTCGCCTTGGGGGCTACACCTTC.

This clonotype was seen a few times. V is TRBV6-1 and J is TRBJ1-4, with D tentatively TRBD1 (5 bases). Trimming took 6 bases from V and 0 from J, leaving 14 bases between them. Germline CDR1 is MNHNS and CDR2 is SASEGT. The CDR3 length is 16 residues. CDR3 nucleotide sequence: TGTGCCAGCAGGGGCAGGGAGGGTGCAACTAATGAAAAACTGTTTTTT. Amino acid sequence: CASRGREGATNEKLFF.

This clonotype was recorded a few times. The J gene is TRBJ1-1, the V gene TRBV27; D possibly corresponds to TRBD1 (5 bases). CDR1 MNHEY and CDR2 SMNVEV come from the germline V gene (reference sequence). This CDR3 region has 15 residues. The V gene lost 7 bases and the J gene lost 4 bases, with 19 bases spanning the gap. This chain's CDR3 is CASITQAGMFTEAFF. CDR3 in DNA: TGTGCCAGCATCACCCAGGCAGGGATGTTCACTGAAGCTTTCTTT.

This clonotype was seen many times. V usage is TRBV6-1 and J usage is TRBJ2-3; possible D gene TRBD1, 6 bases. Trimming took 3 bases from V and 2 from J, leaving 12 bases between them. Germline lookup yields CDR1 MNHNS and CDR2 SASEGT. This CDR3 comprises 15 residues. CDR3 DNA sequence: TGTGCCAGCAGTGATCCCGGACAGTACACAGATACGCAGTATTTT. This sequence encodes CASSDPGQYTDTQYF.

This clonotype has ten or more counts. Here the CDR3 reads CASSQGRGEKLFF. CDR3 DNA sequence: TGCGCCAGCAGCCAGGGACGGGGGGAAAAACTGTTTTTT. The chain employs TRBV5-1 and TRBJ1-4; D may be TRBD1 (5 bases). Trimming stripped 4 bases from V and 8 bases from J, with 12 bases between. Germline V lookup: CDR1 SGHRS, CDR2 YFSETQ. This CDR3 has 13 residues.

This clonotype was counted many times. This chain uses TRBV12-3 or TRBV12-4 with TRBJ1-1; 12 positions match TRBD1. After removal of 8 bases from V and 5 bases from J, the junction contained 12 bases not matched to a gene. This CDR3 contains 16 residues. The CDR3 is CASPGPGQGASTEAFF. As DNA, the CDR3 is TGTGCCAGCCCCGGGCCGGGACAGGGGGCAAGTACTGAAGCTTTCTTT.

The chain recombines TRBV12-5 with TRBJ1-1; D is perhaps TRBD1 (5 bases). The germline V gene has CDR1 LGHNT and CDR2 FRNRAP. Deletions cut 8 bases from V and 10 bases from J, with 20 bases between. The CDR3 sequence is 13 residues long. The CDR3 sequence: CASSLQGGDGAFF. CDR3 nucleotides: TGTGCTAGTTCTTTGCAGGGCGGTGATGGAGCTTTCTTT.

The gene calls are TRBV28 and TRBJ2-3; D gene unclear. The CDR3 extends over 15 amino acids. Between the trimmed V and J ends, which lost 3 bases and 2 bases, there was a span of 12 bases. Germline V gene sequence: CDR1 MDHEN, CDR2 SYDVKM. The CDR3 loop reads CASSFVAANTDTQYF. CDR3 nucleotides: TGTGCCAGCAGTTTCGTCGCGGCCAACACAGATACGCAGTATTTT. Full variable domain (remainder filled in from reference TRBV28 and TRBJ2-3): DVKVTQSSRYLVKRTGEKVFLECVQDMDHENMFWYRQDPGLGLRLIYFSYDVKMKEKGDIPEGYSVSREKKERFSLILESASTNQTSMYLCASSFVAANTDTQYFGPGTRLTVL.

In its sample, this clonotype was seen many times. V and J are TRBV7-2 and TRBJ2-1, with D perhaps TRBD1 (6 bases). The CDR3 is 16 residues long. From germline, CDR1 is SGHTA and CDR2 FQGNSA. Deletions cut 1 base from V and 0 bases from J, with 10 bases between. Written as DNA, the CDR3 is TGTGCCAGCAGCTTAGTGGCGGACAGCTCCTACAATGAGCAGTTCTTC. It encodes CASSLVADSSYNEQFF.

This clonotype has at least ten counts. The V and J genes are TRBV7-3 and TRBJ2-5; no clear D gene. The CDR3 sequence is 13 residues long. Germline-derived CDR1 and CDR2 are SGHTA and FQGTGA. V was shortened by 2 bases and J by 5 bases, with 9 bases between the two germline ends. The CDR3: CASSLARQETQYF. CDR3 nucleotides: TGTGCCAGCAGCTTAGCCCGGCAGGAGACCCAGTACTTC.

The rearrangement links TRBV6-7 to TRBJ2-1, with D tentatively TRBD1 or TRBD2 (5 bases each). TRBV6-7 is labeled an ORF, and its function is uncertain. The V gene lost 2 bases and the J gene lost 4 bases, with 18 bases spanning the gap. The CDR3 loop spans 17 amino acids. The CDR3 is CASSYTGTHQPYNEQFF. The CDR3 nucleotides read TGTGCCAGCAGTTACACCGGGACCCACCAACCGTACAATGAGCAGTTCTTC.

The count of this clonotype is one. This could be a read error, since a much larger clone is one nucleotide away. The chain carries TRBV24-1 and TRBJ2-5, with D perhaps given as TRBD1 or TRBD2 (5 bases each). Germline CDR1 is KGHDR and CDR2 is SFDVKD. The CDR3 totals 16 residues. The CDR3 is CATSDNGAEGWETRYF. The DNA for the CDR3 is TGTGCCACCAGTGATAATGGGGCCGAGGGTTGGGAGACCCGGTACTTC.

This clonotype was seen repeatedly, ten times or more. The chain recombines TRBV6-1 with TRBJ1-1, with D uncertain. Germline values: CDR1 MNHNS, CDR2 SASEGT. The CDR3 runs 13 residues. Trimming stripped 0 bases from V and 5 bases from J, with 7 bases between. CDR3 bases: TGTGCCAGCAGTGAAGCGACCGTTACTGAAGCTTTCTTT. Protein sequence: CASSEATVTEAFF.

This clonotype was observed at least ten times. V gene TRBV5-1 combines with J gene TRBJ1-2, with 7 bases matching TRBD1. The CDR3 spans 18 residues. Trimming cost V 4 bases and J 0 bases; bases outside gene matches: 15. Germline CDR1 SGHRS, CDR2 YFSETQ. CDR3: CASSLRTGRSFTNYGYTF. As DNA, the CDR3 is TGCGCCAGCAGCCTCAGGACAGGCCGATCATTCACTAACTATGGCTACACCTTC.

This clonotype has a handful of counts. The rearrangement links TRBV5-4 to TRBJ1-6; 7 nucleotides align to TRBD1. CDR1 and CDR2 from the germline V gene are SGHNT and YYREEE (reference sequence). V shed 1 base and J 14 bases; nucleotides not matched to a gene: 9. The CDR3 spans 14 residues. CDR3 nucleotides: TGTGCCAGCAGCTTGTTCGGGACAGCCCTCACCCTCCACTTT. As protein: CASSLFGTALTLHF.

This clonotype was recorded a few times. This chain links TRBV12-3 or TRBV12-4 with TRBJ2-2; TRBD1 is a possible D gene (5 bases). The J call may be wrong; the DNA end is better matched by TRBJ1-4. This CDR3 contains 14 residues. CDR3 loop: CASSRRDLPEKLFF. The CDR3 DNA reads as TGTGCCAGCAGTCGCCGGGACCTACCGGAAAAACTGTTTTTT.

V and J are TRBV9 and TRBJ2-3; 10 bases match TRBD2. Germline-derived CDR1 and CDR2 are SGDLS and YYNGEE. The CDR3 runs to 14 residues. V dropped 10 bases and J dropped 5; count of bases not matched to a gene: 10. CDR3 residues: CASGSGGGGDTQYF. CDR3 coding DNA: TGTGCCTCCGGAAGCGGGGGGGGAGGAGATACGCAGTATTTT.

A few counts support this clonotype. The V and J genes are TRBV5-1 and TRBJ2-6; the D gene is possibly TRBD1 (6 bases). V was cut by 3 bases and J by 1 base, with 14 bases left in between. This CDR3 is built from 17 residues. From germline, CDR1 is SGHRS and CDR2 YFSETQ. For the CDR3, the DNA is TGCGCCAGCAGCTCGCAGGGGCGGGCATCTGGGGCCAACGTCCTGACTTTC. The encoded protein is CASSSQGRASGANVLTF.

This clonotype was recorded many times. This rearrangement joins TRBV3-1 to TRBJ1-5; D possibly corresponds to TRBD1 (5 bases). Germline CDR1 reads LGHDT; CDR2 reads YNNKEL (reference sequence). The V end lost 0 bases, the J end lost 6 bases, and 12 bases lay between the germline ends. The CDR3 contains 15 residues. CDR3 DNA: TGTGCCAGCAGCCAAGATGGAGGGGCGGCTCAGCCCCAGCATTTT. Translation gives CASSQDGGAAQPQHF.

This rearrangement joins TRBV20-1 to TRBJ2-4; D call uncertain. Germline CDR1 is DFQATT and CDR2 is SNEGSKA (reference sequence). CDR3 length: 11 amino acids. V dropped 3 bases and J dropped 8 bases, with 8 bases sitting between them. The CDR3 spells CSASGRDIQYF. Here the CDR3 DNA reads TGCAGTGCTAGTGGTAGGGACATTCAGTACTTC.

This clonotype appeared many times. The chain joins TRBV20-1 to TRBJ1-5; no definite D call. Germline V lookup: CDR1 DFQATT, CDR2 SNEGSKA (reference sequence). This CDR3 comprises 13 residues. The V and J ends lost 3 bases and 4 bases respectively, with 10 bases between them. CDR3 DNA: TGCAGTGCTAGGGACGCCTTAAATCAGCCCCAGCATTTT. It is translated as CSARDALNQPQHF.

The V call is TRBV7-9, the J call TRBJ2-3; 12 nucleotides agree with TRBD2. V dropped 4 bases and J dropped 5; count of bases not matched to a gene: 4. The CDR3 runs to 15 residues. CDR1 and CDR2 from the germline V gene are SEHNR and FQNEAQ (reference sequence). The CDR3 DNA reads TGTGCCAGCAGCTCTAGCGGGGGGGCCGTAGATACGCAGTATTTT. Residues: CASSSSGGAVDTQYF.

This clonotype was counted many times. The gene calls are TRBV7-8 and TRBJ2-2; D uncertain. There are 16 residues in the CDR3. The V end lost 4 bases, the J end lost 4 bases, and 16 bases lay between the germline ends. Germline CDR1 SGHVS, CDR2 FQNEAQ. The CDR3 nucleotides are TGTGCCAGCAGCTCCACGTTTGCAGGAGTCACCGGGGAGCTGTTTTTT. Translating it yields CASSSTFAGVTGELFF.

In its sample, this clonotype was seen many times. This sequence joins TRBV7-8 and TRBJ1-3, with D perhaps TRBD1 (6 bases). In germline, CDR1 is SGHVS, CDR2 FQNEAQ. V gave up 5 bases and J gave up 4 bases, with 15 bases separating them. The CDR3 has 15 amino acids. The CDR3 here is CASSPLQGWGNTIYF. In nucleotides, the CDR3 is TGTGCCAGCAGCCCACTACAGGGTTGGGGAAACACCATATATTTT.

The table lists this clonotype with many counts. The chain joins TRBV30 to TRBJ2-2, with a tentative D call TRBD1 (6 bases). Deletions cut 3 bases from V and 1 base from J, with 9 bases between. This CDR3 is 14 amino acids long. The V gene's germline CDR1 is GTSNPN and CDR2 SVGIG (reference sequence). CDR3 sequence (DNA): TGTGCCTGGAGGAGGGGACAGAACACCGGGGAGCTGTTTTTT. Its translation is CAWRRGQNTGELFF.

This clonotype occurred many times. This chain uses TRBV20-1 with TRBJ2-1; 8 bases are a match to TRBD1. J gave up 0 bases and V 3 bases, and 4 bases lay outside the gene matches. The length of the CDR3 is 15 residues. Per germline, CDR1 DFQATT and CDR2 SNEGSKA (reference sequence). The CDR3 is CSASRGRISYNEQFF. DNA of the CDR3: TGCAGTGCTAGCAGGGGGCGAATCTCCTACAATGAGCAGTTCTTC.

This chain connects TRBV11-3 to TRBJ2-7; tentatively, D is TRBD1 or TRBD2 (5 bases each). Germline CDR1 SGHNT, CDR2 YENEEA. The CDR3 covers 15 residues. Trimming left V 2 bases short and J 5 bases short, with 16 bases between. The CDR3 nucleotides read TGTGCCAGCAGCTTAAACCCGGGACCCCAGGACGAGCAGTACTTC. Translated, it gives CASSLNPGPQDEQYF.

About this clonotype itself: The final CDR3 position lacks the conserved phenylalanine or tryptophan, pointing to a likely read error. The rearrangement uses TRBV11-3 and TRBJ2-1, with D uncertain. CDR1 is SGHNT, CDR2 YENEEA, per germline. The CDR3 is 13 amino acids. With 5 bases removed from V and 6 bases from J, the gap between germline ends came to 11 bases. The CDR3 protein is CASSHTATNEQFS. The CDR3 nucleotides read TGTGCCAGCAGCCATACGGCGACCAATGAGCAGTTCTCC.

The rearrangement links TRBV6-1 to TRBJ2-1; D is uncertain. Deletions cut 3 bases from V and 1 base from J, with 13 bases between. CDR3 length: 16 amino acids. CDR1 and CDR2 from the germline V gene are MNHNS and SASEGT. This chain's CDR3 is CASSDGRRYSYNEQFF. In DNA form, the CDR3 reads TGTGCCAGCAGTGACGGGCGCCGCTATTCCTACAATGAGCAGTTCTTC.

The chain has TRBV18 and TRBJ1-2; D is unclear. Looked up from germline, CDR1 is KGHSH and CDR2 is LQKENI. The CDR3 is 14 residues long. Trimming stripped 5 bases from V and 0 bases from J, with 10 bases between. The CDR3 DNA reads as TGTGCCAGCTCAAGCAGCCCCACTAACTATGGCTACACCTTC. It codes for CASSSSPTNYGYTF.